A few counts support the clone carrying this T cell receptor beta chain. The antigen is not known. Unique molecular identifiers were built into the TCR beta cDNA libraries. TCRdb used MiXCR to reprocess the PCR reads, holding one entry per CDR3 protein. Seen here are fewer than 850,000 distinct CDR3 sequences, 25% to 30% observed once, and the top ten hold around 0.56%. The sample belongs to a study of post-analysis software for immune sequencing data. The ends were cut back, 3 bases at V and 3 bases at J, with 6 bases in the middle. The germline V gene encodes CDR1 ENHRY and CDR2 SYGVKD. This CDR3 contains 13 residues. Study-wide findings and caveats: The normalized Chao1 diversity of multiple sclerosis patients was significantly lower than that of controls. TRBV segments more frequent in patients than in controls numbered several and included TRBV5-6, TRBV5-1 and TRBV20-1.

The clonotype comes from a girl between 5 and 17 years old with multiple sclerosis. The specimen sequenced was blood. The rearrangement joins TRBV10-3 to TRBJ1-5, with D possibly being TRBD1 (5 bases). CDR3 loop: CAISDRANQPQHF. The CDR3 DNA reads as TGTGCCATCAGTGACAGGGCCAATCAGCCCCAGCATTTT.